These 7 T cell receptor beta chains share one sample of origin, sequenced in a study of blood T cells in healthy people across ages. Together with a sample-barcoded 5' primer, a J-beta primer mix was included in a second PCR lasting roughly 6 to 12 cycles. MiXCR, run by TCRdb on the 5' RACE reads, gives a single entry per CDR3 protein. The data contain about 1.8 million distinct CDR3 sequences, around half of them seen just once; the ten biggest clones take up 2.1%. Input material: blood. The receptors were gathered from a woman between 40 and 55 years old in good health.

This chain uses TRBV10-3 with TRBJ2-7, with D perhaps assigned TRBD1 or TRBD2 (6 bases each). In germline, CDR1 is ENHRY, CDR2 SYGVKD. V was pared by 4 bases and J by 3 bases, with 19 bases between. CDR3 length equals 16 residues. The CDR3: CAISGYRVYGGYEQYF. The CDR3 DNA reads TGTGCCATCAGTGGATACAGGGTGTACGGGGGCTACGAGCAGTACTTC.

The chain has TRBV27 and TRBJ2-1; 7 bases align to TRBD2. The germline gives CDR1 MNHEY, CDR2 SMNVEV (reference sequence). The CDR3 has 13 residues. The V and J ends lost 3 bases and 10 bases, in that order; junction bases with no gene match: 6. In nucleotides, the CDR3 is TGTGCCAGCAGTTTGTGGGAGGGCCGCGAGCAGTTCTTC. Protein product: CASSLWEGREQFF.

The chain has TRBV18 and TRBJ1-2; 8 bases align to TRBD1. Trimming cost V 3 bases and J 6 bases; bases outside gene matches: 9. Germline V gene sequence: CDR1 KGHSH, CDR2 LQKENI. The length of the CDR3 is 15 residues. CDR3 in DNA: TGTGCCAGCTCACCGACTCTGACAGGGGAGGATGGCTACACCTTC. Translating it yields CASSPTLTGEDGYTF.

This clonotype came up a few times. This chain connects TRBV4-2 to TRBJ2-7; 11 nucleotides agree with TRBD2. Germline CDR1 LGHNA, CDR2 YNFKEQ. The CDR3 is made up of 17 amino acids. After removal of 3 bases from V and 7 bases from J, the junction contained 14 bases not matched to a gene. The DNA of the CDR3 is TGTGCCAGCAGCCAGCCTAGCGGGGGGACCTTCTACGTAGAGCAGTACTTC. The encoded protein is CASSQPSGGTFYVEQYF.

This clonotype occurred a few times. The J gene is TRBJ1-5, the V gene TRBV10-3, with a tentative D call TRBD1 (5 bases). There are 15 residues in the CDR3. Germline V gene sequence: CDR1 ENHRY, CDR2 SYGVKD. V was pared by 4 bases and J by 0 bases, with 10 bases between. The CDR3 sequence is CAISVSDNSNQPQHF. As DNA, the CDR3 is TGTGCCATCAGTGTCTCGGACAATAGCAATCAGCCCCAGCATTTT.

Concerning this clonotype itself: One end of the junction fails to match germline, which may point to a read error. This sequence joins TRBV2 and TRBJ2-7; 11 bases match TRBD1. The closer fit of TRBJ2-5 to the DNA end suggests the J call may be wrong. Per germline, CDR1 SNHLY and CDR2 FYNNEI. The CDR3 extends over 15 amino acids. CDR3 bases: TGTGTCAGCAGTCGGGGACAGGGGGGACGGGAGACCCAGTACTTC. Amino acids: CVSSRGQGGRETQYF.

This clonotype showed up just a few times. This chain joins TRBV7-2 and TRBJ2-3; D gene ambiguous. V was shortened by 5 bases and J by 4 bases, with 13 bases between the two germline ends. CDR1 and CDR2 (germline): SGHTA, FQGNSA. The length of the CDR3 is 14 residues. CDR3 coding DNA: TGTGCCAGCAGCCTAGGCAGGTTTTCAGATACGCAGTATTTT. Amino acid sequence: CASSLGRFSDTQYF.